Following are 13 T cell receptor beta chains from one sample sequenced in a study of vaccination effects on CD4 cells after COVID-19. Isolation of CD4+ T cells took place after less than twelve days of culture. Participants each got two BNT162b2 or mRNA-1273 vaccine doses. Their recognized antigens are unknown. Method: immunoSEQ multiplex PCR; TCRdb's copy keeps in-frame clones and lacks some. The sample has approximately 60,000 clones, nearly 80% seen once. The sample in question was CD4+ T cells from PBMCs cultured without peptide, obtained after COVID-19 vaccination. These TCRs come from a human donor who received a COVID-19 vaccine.

The chain carries TRBV27 and TRBJ2-7; tentative D call: TRBD2 (7 bases). Germline assignment: CDR1 MNHEY and CDR2 SMNVEV (reference sequence). The length of the CDR3 is 16 residues. V was cut by 6 bases and J by 2 bases, with 20 bases left in between. CDR3 in amino acids: CASRKDWGGRAYEQYF. The CDR3 DNA reads TGTGCCAGCAGAAAAGACTGGGGGGGGCGAGCCTACGAGCAGTACTTC.

The chain recombines TRBV29-1 with TRBJ1-2, with a weak D call TRBD1 (6 bases). The CDR3 has 15 residues. Trimming left V 7 bases short and J 1 base short, with 19 bases between. Germline CDR1 SQVTM, CDR2 ANQGSEA. The CDR3 DNA reads as TGCAGCGCTTTGACAGGCACCTCATATAACTATGGCTACACCTTC. It translates to CSALTGTSYNYGYTF. Using reference TRBV29-1 and TRBJ1-2 for the parts outside the CDR3, the full variable domain is SAVISQKPSRDICQRGTSLTIQCQVDSQVTMMFWYRQQPGQSLTLIATANQGSEATYESGFVIDKFPISRPNLTFSTLTVSNMSPEDSSIYLCSALTGTSYNYGYTFGSGTRLTVV.

V is TRBV20-1 and J is TRBJ1-1; D is possibly TRBD1 (5 bases). The germline gives CDR1 DFQATT, CDR2 SNEGSKA (reference sequence). The CDR3 extends over 11 amino acids. Trimming shortened V by 3 bases and J by 8 bases, and 10 bases separated the two germline ends. CDR3 bases: TGCAGTGCTAGCGGGGCCCGCGAAGCTTTCTTT. This translates into CSASGAREAFF.

This chain joins TRBV5-1 and TRBJ2-2; D might be TRBD2 (5 bases). Germline CDR1 is SGHRS and CDR2 is YFSETQ. This CDR3 comprises 16 residues. V lost 0 bases to trimming and J lost 0 bases, with 9 bases between them. The CDR3: CASSLAGVSNTGELFF. The CDR3 nucleotides read TGCGCCAGCAGCTTGGCCGGGGTTTCGAACACCGGGGAGCTGTTTTTT.

In its sample, this clone was seen a few times. This rearrangement joins TRBV6-2 or TRBV6-3 to TRBJ1-1, with D unclear. The CDR3 has 13 residues. V dropped 5 bases and J dropped 4 bases, with 11 bases sitting between them. The germline CDR1 and CDR2 sequences are MNHEY and SVGEGT. In DNA, the CDR3 is TGTGCCAGCAGTCGCTCGAAAACCACTGAAGCTTTCTTT. This codes for CASSRSKTTEAFF.

The V call is TRBV3-1 (or the pseudogene TRBV3-2), the J call TRBJ2-1, with TRBD2 matching over 9 bases. The CDR3 contains 18 residues. Germline assignment: CDR1 LGHDT and CDR2 YNNKEL (reference sequence). V lost 4 bases, J lost 5 bases, and 15 bases stayed unmatched. This CDR3 reads CASSPGLAGPGDNNEQFF. The CDR3 DNA sequence: TGTGCCAGCAGCCCGGGCCTAGCGGGGCCAGGGGATAACAATGAGCAGTTCTTC.

This chain uses TRBV7-3 with TRBJ2-3; D may be TRBD2 (6 bases). V was trimmed by 6 bases and J by 7 bases, leaving 14 bases between them. Germline CDR1 SGHTA, CDR2 FQGTGA. The CDR3 is 13 amino acids. The CDR3 DNA sequence: TGTGCCAGCAGTTCCGGGGGTCCCAATACGCAGTATTTT. Translated, it gives CASSSGGPNTQYF.

The chain joins TRBV6-2 or TRBV6-3 to TRBJ2-1, with D possibly being TRBD2 (7 bases). From germline, CDR1 is MNHEY and CDR2 SVGEGT. This CDR3 has 19 amino acids. The V end was cut by 3 bases, the J end by 6 bases, with 27 bases between. The CDR3 coding sequence is TGTGCCAGCAGTTATCGGGGGAAGGCGGGGGCCACCCCTACCAATGAGCAGTTCTTC. It specifies CASSYRGKAGATPTNEQFF.

The chain links TRBV18 to TRBJ2-5; perhaps TRBD2 as D (6 bases). The CDR3 is 14 amino acids. V shed 2 bases and J shed 5 bases, with 12 bases lying between them. Germline CDR1 KGHSH, CDR2 LQKENI. The CDR3 DNA reads TGTGCCAGCTCACCAGGAGGGCTAAGGGAGACCCAGTACTTC. It codes for CASSPGGLRETQYF.

The rearrangement uses TRBV5-1 and TRBJ2-1, with 8 bases lining up with TRBD1. V gave up 2 bases and J gave up 8 bases; unmatched junction bases: 9. CDR1 SGHRS and CDR2 YFSETQ come from the germline V gene. This CDR3 has 15 residues. In DNA form, the CDR3 reads TGCGCCAGCAGCTTAATGGACAGGGAGGCCGATGAGCAGTTCTTC. Encoded protein: CASSLMDREADEQFF. Full variable domain (remainder filled in from reference TRBV5-1 and TRBJ2-1): KAGVTQTPRYLIKTRGQQVTLSCSPISGHRSVSWYQQTPGQGLQFLFEYFSETQRNKGNFPGRFSGRQFSNSRSEMNVSTLELGDSALYLCASSLMDREADEQFFGPGTRLTVL.

This clone has a handful of counts. The chain joins TRBV5-4 to TRBJ2-7; a weak D match, TRBD1 (6 bases). Trimming removed 6 bases from V and 0 bases from J, with 10 bases in between. Looked up from germline, CDR1 is SGHNT and CDR2 is YYREEE (reference sequence). The CDR3 has 13 residues. The CDR3 DNA reads as TGTGCCAGCACAGGGGTGGGCTCCTACGAGCAGTACTTC. It yields the protein CASTGVGSYEQYF. The variable domain in full, with the rest retrieved from reference TRBV5-4 and TRBJ2-7, is ETGVTQSPTHLIKTRGQQVTLRCSSQSGHNTVSWYQQALGQGPQFIFQYYREEENGRGNFPPRFSGLQFPNYSSELNVNALELDDSALYLCASTGVGSYEQYFGPGTRLTVT.

The chain carries TRBV6-5 and TRBJ1-2; 11 bases are shared with TRBD1. With 5 bases clipped from V and 8 bases from J, the junction kept 7 bases outside the gene matches. Per germline, CDR1 MNHEY and CDR2 SVGAGI. The CDR3 loop spans 14 amino acids. The CDR3 reads CASSPDRGRQGYTF. CDR3 DNA: TGTGCCAGCAGTCCGGACAGGGGGCGTCAAGGCTACACCTTC.

This sequence joins TRBV29-1 and TRBJ1-2; possible D gene TRBD1, 6 bases. CDR1 SQVTM and CDR2 ANQGSEA come from the germline V gene. The V end lost 5 bases, the J end lost 4 bases, and 14 bases lay between the germline ends. The CDR3 loop spans 13 amino acids. The CDR3 bases are TGCAGCGTTAGCGGACAGCACTCCTATGGCTACACCTTC. Translating it yields CSVSGQHSYGYTF.